This T cell receptor (beta chain) derives from a study of cytomegalovirus exposure and HLA in healthy donors (TCRdb year 2017). At the level of the whole study: According to a later analysis, the 120 validation repertoires were produced on the same platform as the roughly 700 repertoires of the first cohort. The study was designed to test whether signatures of past pathogen exposure could be identified by cataloging public T cell receptors. Along with the approximately 650-subject first cohort, a separate validation cohort of 120 different subjects was used. To predict cytomegalovirus infection status, the study brought together high-throughput TCR immunosequencing, statistical association of individual TCRs with disease status, and machine learning.

The research as a whole found: A later analysis lacked HLA typing for the validation cohort, so it scored co-occurrence in that cohort across all 130 or so repertoires. A few of the identified cytomegalovirus-associated TCR beta chains were confirmed in vitro to be specific for cytomegalovirus antigens. It was suggested by the authors that the approach could potentially be generalized to other disease states and immunological phenotypes. The study gave a list of about 150 TCR beta chains associated with cytomegalovirus. Most TCR sequences were observed very rarely across donors, whereas some public TCRs were present in many individuals. In a later analysis, TCRs clustered in the first cohort were found to also tend to co-occur in the 130 or so validation repertoires, with 90% to 95% of cluster scores above 0. The classifier was reported to diagnose cytomegalovirus status with high specificity and sensitivity in both the original and validation cohorts.

Remarks on this clone: The specificity of this receptor is unknown. Per-base quality was not reported, and no clone a single base away is much larger than it.

The CDR3, from cysteine to phenylalanine, totals 14 residues. The sequence is cut down to CDR3 DNA, 42 bases in frame from base 1. For CDR1 and CDR2, the germline V gene lists MRHNA and SNTAGT. At the junction V is shortened by 3 bases and J by 4 bases; bases outside the gene matches: 3. The donors belonged to the validation cohort of roughly 120 subjects, which was separate from the roughly 700-subject first cohort. Library preparation used the immunoSEQ multiplex PCR assay. In the source study's methods: To diagnose cytomegalovirus status from the catalog of TCR beta chain sequences, a statistical classification framework was built. TCRdb re-hosts the immuneACCESS table, in-frame sequences only. Its copies lack some clones; in the studies checked, an unresolved V gene accounts for under half of them, and the cause for the rest is not known. From that table come the V and J calls and clone size; the DNA was used to work out D and trimming. This sample is represented by 170,000 or so clones; more than 65% of them were singletons. The top ten hold 2.5% to 3% of the sample.

The receptor chain draws on TRBV6-4 and TRBJ1-2; 9 central bases correspond to TRBD1. This clonotype was sampled from a woman aged 18 to 35 in good health and CMV-seropositive. Material for sequencing was PBMCs. For the CDR3, the sequence is CASSDVTGGYGYTF. In nucleotide form, the sequence is TGTGCCAGCAGTGATGTGACAGGGGGCTATGGCTACACCTTC.